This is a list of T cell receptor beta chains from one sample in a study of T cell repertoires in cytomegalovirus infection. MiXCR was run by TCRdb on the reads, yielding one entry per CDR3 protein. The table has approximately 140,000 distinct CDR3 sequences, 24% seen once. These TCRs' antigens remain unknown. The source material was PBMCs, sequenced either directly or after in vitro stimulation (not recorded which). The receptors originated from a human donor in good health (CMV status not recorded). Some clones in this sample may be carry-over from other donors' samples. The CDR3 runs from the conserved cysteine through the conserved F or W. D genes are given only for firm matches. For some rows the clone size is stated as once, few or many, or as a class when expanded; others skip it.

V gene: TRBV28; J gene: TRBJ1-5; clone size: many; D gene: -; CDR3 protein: CASSSDRRYSNQPQHF
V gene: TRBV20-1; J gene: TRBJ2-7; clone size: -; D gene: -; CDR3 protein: CSARGRRAYYEQYF
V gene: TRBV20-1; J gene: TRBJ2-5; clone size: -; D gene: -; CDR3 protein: CSANAGPSGLQLRQETQYF
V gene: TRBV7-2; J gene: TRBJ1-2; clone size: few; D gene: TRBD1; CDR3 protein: CASSLTAQGANYGYTF
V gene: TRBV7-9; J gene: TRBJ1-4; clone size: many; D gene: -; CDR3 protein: CASSLAGGNEKLFF
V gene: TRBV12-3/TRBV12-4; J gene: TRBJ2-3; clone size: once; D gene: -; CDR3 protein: CASSLRSATDTQYF
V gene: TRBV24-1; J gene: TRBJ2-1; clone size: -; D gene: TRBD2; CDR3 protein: CATGRRGGRWGDEQFF
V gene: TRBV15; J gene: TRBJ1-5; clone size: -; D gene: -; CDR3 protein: CATSRHSTGLGQPQHF
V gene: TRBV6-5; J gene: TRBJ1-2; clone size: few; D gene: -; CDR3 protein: CASSNTKGYGYTF
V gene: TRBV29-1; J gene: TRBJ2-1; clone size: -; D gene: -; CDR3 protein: CSVDGGWGYNEQFF
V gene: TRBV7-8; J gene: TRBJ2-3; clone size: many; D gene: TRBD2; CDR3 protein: CASSPWTSGNTDTQYF
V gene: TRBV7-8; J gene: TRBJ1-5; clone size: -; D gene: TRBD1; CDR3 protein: CASRPTWGQGSDQPQHF
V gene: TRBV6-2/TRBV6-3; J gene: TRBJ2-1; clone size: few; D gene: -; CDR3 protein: CASGPRRRIESTYNEQFF
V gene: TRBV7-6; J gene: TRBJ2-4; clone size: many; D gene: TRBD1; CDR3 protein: CASSLVGTGEPNIQYF
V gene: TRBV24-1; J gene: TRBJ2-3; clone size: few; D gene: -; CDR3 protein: CATSDRINPSTDTQYF
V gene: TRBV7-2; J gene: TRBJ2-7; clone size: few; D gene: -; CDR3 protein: CASSLEVYRPPRQYF
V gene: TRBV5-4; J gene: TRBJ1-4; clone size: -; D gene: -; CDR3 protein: CASSLSGRGSEKLFF
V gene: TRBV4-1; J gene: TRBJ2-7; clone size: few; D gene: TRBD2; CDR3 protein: CASRPSAGDTYEQYF
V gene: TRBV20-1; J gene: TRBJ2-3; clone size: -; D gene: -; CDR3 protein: CSATLAVTDTQYF
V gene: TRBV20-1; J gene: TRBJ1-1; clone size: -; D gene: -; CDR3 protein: CRVGSPDRNTEAFF
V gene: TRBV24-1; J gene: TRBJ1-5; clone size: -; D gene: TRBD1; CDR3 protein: CATSDTRDRGNQPQHF
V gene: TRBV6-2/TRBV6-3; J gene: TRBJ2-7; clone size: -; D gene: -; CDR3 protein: CASSYSRVAYEQYF
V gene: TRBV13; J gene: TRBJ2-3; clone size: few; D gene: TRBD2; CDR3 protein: CASSPTGGLAGGDTQYF
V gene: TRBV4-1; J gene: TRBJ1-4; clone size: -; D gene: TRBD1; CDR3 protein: CASSLAGGEKLFF
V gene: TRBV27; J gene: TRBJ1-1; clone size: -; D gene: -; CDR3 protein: CASSFPTGRGSNTEAFF
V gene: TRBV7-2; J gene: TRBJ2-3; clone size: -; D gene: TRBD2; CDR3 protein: CASSSRVAGGSRTDTQYF
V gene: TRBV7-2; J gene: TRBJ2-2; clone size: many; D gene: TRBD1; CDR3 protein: CASSFRGTANTGELFF
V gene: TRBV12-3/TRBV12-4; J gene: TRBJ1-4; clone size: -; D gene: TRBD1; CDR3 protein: CASTGGGTGPVGKLFF
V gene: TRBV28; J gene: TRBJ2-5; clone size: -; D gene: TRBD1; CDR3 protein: CASSSQGLTQYF
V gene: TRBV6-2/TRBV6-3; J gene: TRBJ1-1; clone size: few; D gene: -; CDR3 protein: CASRAGGRVAFF
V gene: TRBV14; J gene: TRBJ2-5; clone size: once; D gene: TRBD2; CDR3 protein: CASSQGPGIGRGSEAGVRGETQYF
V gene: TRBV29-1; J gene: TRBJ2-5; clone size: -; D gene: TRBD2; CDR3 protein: CSARPRTGGQETQYF
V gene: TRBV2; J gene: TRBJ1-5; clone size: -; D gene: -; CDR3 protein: CASSPDRQPQHF
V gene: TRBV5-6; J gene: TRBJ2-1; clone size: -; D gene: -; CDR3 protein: CASSLDAGSYNEQFF
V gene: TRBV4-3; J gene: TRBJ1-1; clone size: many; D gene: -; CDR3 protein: CASSQETETEAFF
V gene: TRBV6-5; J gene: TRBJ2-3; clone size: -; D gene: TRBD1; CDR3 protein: CASSHGQVQDTQYF
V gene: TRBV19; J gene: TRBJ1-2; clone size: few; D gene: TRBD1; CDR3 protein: CASSLTGDAYGYTF
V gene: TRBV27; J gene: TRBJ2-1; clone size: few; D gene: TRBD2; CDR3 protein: CASSLRIAGGLNEQFF
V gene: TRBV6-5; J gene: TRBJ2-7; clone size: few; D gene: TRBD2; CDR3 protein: CASSSAGEDYEQYF
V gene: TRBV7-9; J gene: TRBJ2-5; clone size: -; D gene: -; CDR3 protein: CASSLGATYQETQYF